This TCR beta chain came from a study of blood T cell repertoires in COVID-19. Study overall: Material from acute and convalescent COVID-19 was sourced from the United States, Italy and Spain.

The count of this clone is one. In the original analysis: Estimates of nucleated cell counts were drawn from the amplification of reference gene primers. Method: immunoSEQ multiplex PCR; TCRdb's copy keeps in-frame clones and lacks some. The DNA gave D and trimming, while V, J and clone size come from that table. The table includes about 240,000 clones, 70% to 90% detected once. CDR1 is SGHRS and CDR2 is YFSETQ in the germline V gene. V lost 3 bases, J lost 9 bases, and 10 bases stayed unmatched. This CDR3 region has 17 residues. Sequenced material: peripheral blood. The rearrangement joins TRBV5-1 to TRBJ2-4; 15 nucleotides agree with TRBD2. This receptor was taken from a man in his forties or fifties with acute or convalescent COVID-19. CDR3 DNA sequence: TGCGCCAGCAGCTGGGGACTAGCGGGAGGCCAGGTTAGCATTCAGTACTTC. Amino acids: CASSWGLAGGQVSIQYF.